The entry that follows covers one T cell receptor beta chain sequence. This sample was included in a study of cytomegalovirus exposure and HLA in healthy donors. Both 60 Vbeta primers and 13 Jbeta primers went into the PCR. Only in-frame clones appear in the TCRdb table, and some are missing; sequencing was by immunoSEQ multiplex PCR. The table lists approximately 140,000 clones, 75% to 85% of them singletons. Trimming removed 5 bases from V and 3 bases from J; junction bases left unmatched: 9. Germline V gene data show CDR1 as SNHLY and CDR2 as FYNNEI. This CDR3 contains 16 residues. The chain has TRBV2 and TRBJ1-5; 8 bases align to TRBD1. This clonotype originated in a female donor in good health and CMV-seronegative. Source material: PBMCs. CDR3 region: CASSRGGQGLNQPQHF. The DNA for the CDR3 is TGTGCCAGCAGTCGAGGCGGACAGGGCCTCAATCAGCCCCAGCATTTT.